The entry below gives a single T cell receptor (beta chain) sequence along with its context. Clones were read by immunoSEQ multiplex PCR, and TCRdb kept only the in-frame ones, dropping some. This table holds roughly 180,000 clones, more than 85% found once. The V end was cut by 0 bases, the J end by 1 base, with 14 bases between. The CDR3 totals 16 residues. Germline V gene sequence: CDR1 SGHRS, CDR2 YFSETQ. The sample is drawn from a study of T cell responses to AZD1222 COVID-19 vaccine. This specimen consisted of peripheral blood, obtained 28 days after the second AZD1222 dose. The sequence was obtained from an adult who received the AZD1222 COVID-19 vaccine. The rearrangement joins TRBV5-1 to TRBJ2-7; no clear D gene. CDR3 residues: CASSLDTLCLSYEQYF. In DNA, the CDR3 is TGCGCCAGCAGCTTGGATACGTTGTGTCTATCCTACGAGCAGTACTTC.